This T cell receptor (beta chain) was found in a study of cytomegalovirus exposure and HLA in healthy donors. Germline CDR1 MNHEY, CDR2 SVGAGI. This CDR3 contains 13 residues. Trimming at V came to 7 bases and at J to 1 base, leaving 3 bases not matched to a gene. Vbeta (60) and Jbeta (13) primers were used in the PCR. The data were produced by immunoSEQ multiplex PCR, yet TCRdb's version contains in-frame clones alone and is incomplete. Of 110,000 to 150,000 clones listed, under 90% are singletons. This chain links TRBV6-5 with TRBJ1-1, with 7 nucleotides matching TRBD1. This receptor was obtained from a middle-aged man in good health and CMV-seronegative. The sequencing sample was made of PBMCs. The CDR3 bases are TGTGCCAGCAATAGACAGGGGAACACTGAAGCTTTCTTT. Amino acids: CASNRQGNTEAFF.